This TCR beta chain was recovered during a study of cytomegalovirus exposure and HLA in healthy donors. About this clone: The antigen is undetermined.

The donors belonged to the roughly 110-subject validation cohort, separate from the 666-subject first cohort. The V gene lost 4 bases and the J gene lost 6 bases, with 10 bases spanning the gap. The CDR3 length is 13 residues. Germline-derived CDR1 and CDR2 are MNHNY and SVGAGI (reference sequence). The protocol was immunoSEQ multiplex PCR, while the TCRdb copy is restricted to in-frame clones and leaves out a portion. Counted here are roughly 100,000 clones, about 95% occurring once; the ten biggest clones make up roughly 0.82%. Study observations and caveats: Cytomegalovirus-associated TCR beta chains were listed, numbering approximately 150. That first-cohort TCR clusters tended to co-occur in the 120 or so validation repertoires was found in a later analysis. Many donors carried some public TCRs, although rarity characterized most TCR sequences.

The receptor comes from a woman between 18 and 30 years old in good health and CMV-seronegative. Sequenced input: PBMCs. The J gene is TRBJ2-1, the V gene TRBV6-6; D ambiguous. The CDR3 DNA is TGTGCCAGCAGTTTCCCTTCGGGCAATGAGCAGTTCTTC. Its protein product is CASSFPSGNEQFF.